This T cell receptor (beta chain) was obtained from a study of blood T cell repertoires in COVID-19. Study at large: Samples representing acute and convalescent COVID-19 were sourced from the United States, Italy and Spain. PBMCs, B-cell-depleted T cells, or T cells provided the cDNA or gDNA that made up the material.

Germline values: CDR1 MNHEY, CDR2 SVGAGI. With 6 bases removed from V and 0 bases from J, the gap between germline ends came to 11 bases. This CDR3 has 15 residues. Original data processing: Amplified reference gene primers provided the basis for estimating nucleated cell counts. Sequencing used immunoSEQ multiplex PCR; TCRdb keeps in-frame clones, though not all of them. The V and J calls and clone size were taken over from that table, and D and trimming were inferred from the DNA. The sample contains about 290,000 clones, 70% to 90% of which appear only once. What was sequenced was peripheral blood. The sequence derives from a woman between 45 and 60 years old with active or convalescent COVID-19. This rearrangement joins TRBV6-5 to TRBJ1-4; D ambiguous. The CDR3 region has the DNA TGTGCCAGCAGAGCCGGCGGGACAACTAATGAAAAACTGTTTTTT. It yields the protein CASRAGGTTNEKLFF.